The clone carrying this TCR beta chain was observed at least ten times. The diagnosis was founded upon clinical symptoms, serum thyroxine, TRAb, thyroid ultrasound and orbital computed tomography. The sample originates from a study of Graves' ophthalmopathy and Graves' hyperthyroidism. Researchers took RNA transcripts and amplified TCR beta CDR3 regions from them. The workflow started with a first-round RT-PCR run with HTBI primers and then moved on to a second-round multiplex PCR. MiXCR was run by TCRdb on the multiplex PCR reads, yielding one entry per CDR3 protein. The sample yields some 750,000 distinct CDR3 sequences, 40% seen once. This CDR3 comprises 13 residues. J lost 6 bases, V lost 5 bases, and 5 bases had no gene match. Germline-derived CDR1 and CDR2 are SNHLY and FYNNEI.

The sequencing sample was made of peripheral blood. The clonotype comes from an adult man with Graves' ophthalmopathy. The chain employs TRBV2 and TRBJ1-2, with 8 bases aligning to TRBD1. Written as DNA, the CDR3 is TGTGCCAGCAGTAAGGACAGGGAGAATGGCTACACCTTC. The encoded protein is CASSKDRENGYTF.